The 18 T cell receptor beta chains below were found in one sample sequenced in a study of response to subunit inactivated influenza vaccine. TCRdb called the RT-PCR reads again in MiXCR, with one record for every CDR3 protein. The sample yields a few hundred thousand distinct CDR3 sequences, around 20% seen once. The sequences come from PBMCs from blood, collected less than 22 months after vaccination. These TCRs come from a man between 45 and 75 years old who received an inactivated influenza vaccine.

V usage is TRBV10-3 and J usage is TRBJ1-2, with 7 bases aligning to TRBD1. Germline CDR1 reads ENHRY; CDR2 reads SYGVKD. This CDR3 has 17 amino acids. V gave up 2 bases and J gave up 4 bases; unmatched junction bases: 13. The CDR3 DNA is TGTGCCATCAGTGAGCTTTTTGGAACAGGGGCGCCCTATGGCTACACCTTC. Its translation: CAISELFGTGAPYGYTF.

This chain connects TRBV12-3 or TRBV12-4 to TRBJ1-2; D gene unclear. The length of the CDR3 is 13 residues. Trimming took 2 bases from V and 7 from J, leaving 11 bases between them. The CDR3 DNA reads as TGTGCCAGCAGTTTAATGGCAGGCTCTGGCTACACCTTC. It translates to CASSLMAGSGYTF.

This clonotype was picked up a small number of times. The chain joins TRBV6-1 to TRBJ1-5; a weak D match, TRBD1 (5 bases). Trimming removed 5 bases from V and 0 bases from J, with 11 bases in between. The CDR3 runs 15 residues. Germline CDR1 reads MNHNS; CDR2 reads SASEGT. The CDR3 DNA reads TGTGCCAGCAGTCCCGGGACCTATAGCAATCAGCCCCAGCATTTT. It specifies CASSPGTYSNQPQHF.

The chain employs TRBV6-2 or TRBV6-3 and TRBJ2-1; D is unclear. Germline CDR1 reads MNHEY; CDR2 reads SVGEGT. The CDR3 contains 19 residues. Trimming left V 1 base short and J 6 bases short, with 25 bases between. The CDR3 DNA reads TGTGCCAGCAGTTACTGGAGTGGTGTGGAAACGTACGTACGCAATGAGCAGTTCTTC. Its translation is CASSYWSGVETYVRNEQFF.

This clonotype has at least ten counts. This chain joins TRBV10-3 and TRBJ1-4; no firm D call. Germline loops: CDR1 ENHRY, CDR2 SYGVKD. Between the trimmed V and J ends, which lost 9 bases and 11 bases, there was a span of 7 bases. The CDR3 extends over 9 amino acids. The CDR3, as DNA: TGTGCCATTAAGGCGAAACTGTTTTTT. It codes for CAIKAKLFF.

This clonotype was counted only a few times. The V and J genes are TRBV5-5 and TRBJ1-1, with TRBD1 identical over 7 bases. The CDR3 is 15 residues long. Trimming cost V 6 bases and J 3 bases; bases outside gene matches: 11. In germline, CDR1 is SGHKS, CDR2 YYEKEE (reference sequence). The CDR3 DNA follows: TGTGCCAGCAACTCCAGGGGGGGCTATTACACTGAAGCTTTCTTT. It encodes CASNSRGGYYTEAFF.

The chain combines TRBV6-6 with TRBJ1-5; D gene uncertain. The V and J ends lost 7 bases and 2 bases respectively, with 9 bases between them. The CDR3 is made up of 13 amino acids. Germline values: CDR1 MNHNY, CDR2 SVGAGI (reference sequence). CDR3 DNA sequence: TGTGCCAGCAACCCCTGGCGCAATCAGCCCCAGCATTTT. Its protein is CASNPWRNQPQHF.

This clonotype was observed at least ten times. The genes are TRBV29-1 and TRBJ2-7, with D tentatively TRBD2 (7 bases). The CDR3 spans 17 residues. The V end lost 0 bases, the J end lost 4 bases, and 22 bases lay between the germline ends. Germline V gives CDR1 SQVTM, CDR2 ANQGSEA. The CDR3 protein is CSVEDREGEGVLYEQYF. The DNA for the CDR3 is TGCAGCGTTGAAGATCGAGAGGGGGAGGGCGTATTGTACGAGCAGTACTTC.

The V call is TRBV12-3 or TRBV12-4, the J call TRBJ1-5; D remains ambiguous. This CDR3 comprises 15 residues. V was shortened by 3 bases and J by 0 bases, with 9 bases between the two germline ends. The CDR3 region has the DNA TGTGCCAGCAGTTTCTCGGTAAATAGCAATCAGCCCCAGCATTTT. Amino acids: CASSFSVNSNQPQHF.

In this sample, this clonotype turned up many times. The chain is built from TRBV12-3 or TRBV12-4 and TRBJ1-2; a weak D match, TRBD1 (5 bases). The CDR3 sequence is 13 residues long. Trimming pared 3 bases from V and 8 bases from J, leaving 13 bases between. The CDR3: CASSFQGILGYTF. In nucleotides, the CDR3 is TGTGCCAGCAGTTTTCAGGGTATCTTGGGCTACACCTTC.

This clonotype was seen repeatedly, ten times or more. The genes are TRBV20-1 and TRBJ2-3; the match to TRBD2 covers 8 bases. Looked up from germline, CDR1 is DFQATT and CDR2 is SNEGSKA (reference sequence). The junction had 6 bases not matched to a gene; V was cut back by 4 bases and J by 3 bases. The CDR3 contains 14 residues. This CDR3 is CSATSGGSTDTQYF. The CDR3, as DNA: TGCAGTGCTACCAGCGGGGGATCAACAGATACGCAGTATTTT.

This clonotype was seen only a few times. The chain has TRBV20-1 and TRBJ1-1; no firm D call. CDR3 length: 15 residues. Germline lookup yields CDR1 DFQATT and CDR2 SNEGSKA (reference sequence). Between the trimmed V and J ends, which lost 1 base and 0 bases, there was a span of 12 bases. The CDR3 nucleotides read TGCAGTGCTAGAGTACCGAGTACCTTGAACACTGAAGCTTTCTTT. Translated, it gives CSARVPSTLNTEAFF.

The chain recombines TRBV5-8 with TRBJ2-2; 7 bases match TRBD2. The CDR3 totals 13 residues. J lost 7 bases, V lost 4 bases, and 4 bases had no gene match. Germline V lookup: CDR1 SGHTS, CDR2 YDEGEE. The CDR3 nucleotides read TGTGCCAGCAGCCCGTCGGGAGGCGGGGAGCTGTTTTTT. Its protein product is CASSPSGGGELFF.

This clonotype was seen a handful of times. This chain uses TRBV3-1 with TRBJ1-2, with TRBD1 identical over 7 bases. V lost 4 bases to trimming and J lost 8 bases; unmatched junction nucleotides: 13. In germline, CDR1 is LGHDT, CDR2 YNNKEL (reference sequence). The CDR3 loop spans 15 amino acids. CDR3 nucleotide sequence: TGTGCCAGCAGCCGTAGGGGACAGCCGTCCCGGGGCTACACCTTC. It codes for CASSRRGQPSRGYTF.

The chain combines TRBV4-3 with TRBJ2-7; TRBD2 agrees at 9 bases. This CDR3 has 15 amino acids. In germline, CDR1 is LGHNA, CDR2 YSLEER. With 4 bases clipped from V and 5 bases from J, the junction kept 9 bases outside the gene matches. DNA for the CDR3: TGCGCCAGCAGCCGAGAAGCGGGGGGTGGCCACGAGCAGTACTTC. Its protein product is CASSREAGGGHEQYF.

The chain has TRBV9 and TRBJ2-1; perhaps TRBD1 as D (6 bases). V gave up 3 bases and J gave up 8 bases, with 15 bases separating them. The CDR3 sequence is 14 residues long. Germline CDR1 reads SGDLS; CDR2 reads YYNGEE. For the CDR3, the DNA is TGTGCCAGCAGCGACAGGGTCTCGCGCGATGAGCAGTTCTTC. Its translation is CASSDRVSRDEQFF.

This clonotype was seen a few times. This chain links TRBV6-1 with TRBJ1-6; possible D gene TRBD1, 5 bases. The CDR3 has 17 residues. V lost 4 bases, J lost 0 bases, and 13 bases lay in between. CDR1 is MNHNS and CDR2 is SASEGT in the germline V gene. CDR3 amino acids: CASSGGLRSSYNSPLHF. In DNA, the CDR3 is TGTGCCAGCAGTGGGGGACTCCGGAGCTCCTATAATTCACCCCTCCACTTT.

This rearrangement joins TRBV6-2 or TRBV6-3 to TRBJ1-3; unclear D gene. V was pared by 7 bases and J by 4 bases, with 11 bases between. The CDR3 is made up of 13 amino acids. The germline V gene has CDR1 MNHEY and CDR2 SVGEGT. CDR3: CASTFFSGNTIYF. CDR3 nucleotides: TGTGCCAGCACCTTCTTCTCCGGAAACACCATATATTTT.